These 2 T cell receptor beta chains were sequenced from one sample in a study of early T cells in non-severe SARS-CoV-2 infection. TCRdb itself ran the 5' RACE reads through MiXCR, one entry per CDR3 protein. Of tens of thousands of distinct CDR3 sequences listed, around 7% are singletons. The material sequenced was whole blood. These receptor sequences come from an adult who was a healthcare worker with PCR-confirmed SARS-CoV-2 infection or an uninfected control (not recorded which).

J is TRBJ2-7 and V is TRBV11-2; 8 nucleotides match TRBD1. Germline V gives CDR1 SGHAT, CDR2 FQNNGV. This CDR3 spans 13 amino acids. Losses at the gene ends were 5 bases for V and 5 bases for J; bases not matched to a gene: 5. The chain's CDR3 is CASSRTGIDEQYF. The CDR3 DNA sequence: TGTGCCAGCAGCCGGACAGGGATCGACGAGCAGTACTTC.

This clonotype was detected many times. This chain uses TRBV28 with TRBJ2-2, with TRBD2 matching 12 bases. The CDR3 is 15 amino acids. The trim removed 6 bases at V and 6 bases at J, leaving 5 bases unmatched. From germline, CDR1 is MDHEN and CDR2 SYDVKM. This chain's CDR3 is CASSHRLAGAGELFF. The CDR3 region has the DNA TGTGCCAGCAGCCATCGACTAGCGGGAGCCGGGGAGCTGTTTTTT.